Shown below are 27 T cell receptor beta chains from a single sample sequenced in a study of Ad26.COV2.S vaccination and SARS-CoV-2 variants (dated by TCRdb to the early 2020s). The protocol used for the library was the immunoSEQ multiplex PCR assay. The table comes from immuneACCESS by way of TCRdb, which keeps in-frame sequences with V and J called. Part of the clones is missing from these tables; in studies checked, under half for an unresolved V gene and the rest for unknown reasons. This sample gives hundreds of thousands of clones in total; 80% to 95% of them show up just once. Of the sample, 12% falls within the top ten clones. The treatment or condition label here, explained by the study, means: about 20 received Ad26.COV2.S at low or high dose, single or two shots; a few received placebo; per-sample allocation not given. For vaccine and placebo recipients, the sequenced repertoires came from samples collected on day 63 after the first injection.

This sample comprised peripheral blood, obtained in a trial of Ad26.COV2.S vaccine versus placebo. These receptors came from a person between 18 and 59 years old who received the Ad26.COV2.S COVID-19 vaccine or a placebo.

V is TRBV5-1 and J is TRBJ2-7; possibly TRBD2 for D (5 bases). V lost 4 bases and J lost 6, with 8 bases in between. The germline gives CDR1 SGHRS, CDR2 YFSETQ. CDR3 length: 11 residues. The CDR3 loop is CASSDYGEQYF. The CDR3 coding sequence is TGCGCCAGCAGCGACTACGGCGAGCAGTACTTC. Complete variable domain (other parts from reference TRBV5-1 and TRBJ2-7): KAGVTQTPRYLIKTRGQQVTLSCSPISGHRSVSWYQQTPGQGLQFLFEYFSETQRNKGNFPGRFSGRQFSNSRSEMNVSTLELGDSALYLCASSDYGEQYFGPGTRLTVT.

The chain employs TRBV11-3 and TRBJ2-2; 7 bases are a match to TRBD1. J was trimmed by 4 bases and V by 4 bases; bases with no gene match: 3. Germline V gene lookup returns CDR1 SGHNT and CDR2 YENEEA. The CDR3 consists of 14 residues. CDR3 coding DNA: TGTGCCAGCAGCTCAGGGGGTACCACCGGGGAGCTGTTTTTT. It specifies CASSSGGTTGELFF.

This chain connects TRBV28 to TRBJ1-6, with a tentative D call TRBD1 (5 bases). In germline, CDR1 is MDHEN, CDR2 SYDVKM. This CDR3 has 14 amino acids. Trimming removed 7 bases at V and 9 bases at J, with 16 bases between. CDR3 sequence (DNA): TGTGCCAGCACCCAAGCCCAGGGTTCTTCACCCCTCCACTTT. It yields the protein CASTQAQGSSPLHF.

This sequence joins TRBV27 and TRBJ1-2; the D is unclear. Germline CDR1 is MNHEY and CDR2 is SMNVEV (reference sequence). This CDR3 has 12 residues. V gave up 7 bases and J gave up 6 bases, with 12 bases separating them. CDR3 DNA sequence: TGTGCCAGCAAGGACGGCAACGATGGCTACACCTTC. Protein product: CASKDGNDGYTF.

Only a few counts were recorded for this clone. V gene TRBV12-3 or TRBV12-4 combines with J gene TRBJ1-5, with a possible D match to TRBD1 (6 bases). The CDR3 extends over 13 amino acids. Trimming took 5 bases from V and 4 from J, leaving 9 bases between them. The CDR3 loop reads CASSIQGNQPQHF. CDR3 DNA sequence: TGTGCCAGCAGTATACAGGGAAATCAGCCCCAGCATTTT.

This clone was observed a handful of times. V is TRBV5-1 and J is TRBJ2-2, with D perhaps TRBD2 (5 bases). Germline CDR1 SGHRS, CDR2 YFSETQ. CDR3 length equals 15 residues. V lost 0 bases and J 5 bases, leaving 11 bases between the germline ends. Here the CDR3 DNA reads TGCGCCAGCAGCTTGGGGAGCGGACCGACCGGGGAGCTGTTTTTT. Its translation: CASSLGSGPTGELFF.

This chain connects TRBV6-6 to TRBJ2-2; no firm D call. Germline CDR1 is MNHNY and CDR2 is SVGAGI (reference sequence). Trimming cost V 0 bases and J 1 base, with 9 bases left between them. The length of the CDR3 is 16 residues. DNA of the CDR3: TGTGCCAGCAGTTACTCGCTGGGTGTGAACACCGGGGAGCTGTTTTTT. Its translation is CASSYSLGVNTGELFF.

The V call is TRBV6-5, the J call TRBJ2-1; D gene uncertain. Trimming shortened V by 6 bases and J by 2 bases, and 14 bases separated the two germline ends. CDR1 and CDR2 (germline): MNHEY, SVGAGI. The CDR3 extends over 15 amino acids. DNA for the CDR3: TGTGCCAGCAGGGGATCGTTCGGGCCCTACAATGAGCAGTTCTTC. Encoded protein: CASRGSFGPYNEQFF.

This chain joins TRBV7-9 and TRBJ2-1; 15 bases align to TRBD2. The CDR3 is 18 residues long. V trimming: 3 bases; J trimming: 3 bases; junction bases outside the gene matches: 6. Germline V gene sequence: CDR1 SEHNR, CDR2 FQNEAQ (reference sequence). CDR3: CASSFRTSGRALYNEQFF. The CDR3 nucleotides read TGTGCCAGCAGCTTCCGGACTAGCGGGAGGGCCCTCTACAATGAGCAGTTCTTC.

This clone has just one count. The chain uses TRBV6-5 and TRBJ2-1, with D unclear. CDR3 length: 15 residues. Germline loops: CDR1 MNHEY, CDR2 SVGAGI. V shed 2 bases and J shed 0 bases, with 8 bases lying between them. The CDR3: CASSYSDGSYNEQFF. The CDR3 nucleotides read TGTGCCAGCAGTTACAGCGATGGCTCCTACAATGAGCAGTTCTTC.

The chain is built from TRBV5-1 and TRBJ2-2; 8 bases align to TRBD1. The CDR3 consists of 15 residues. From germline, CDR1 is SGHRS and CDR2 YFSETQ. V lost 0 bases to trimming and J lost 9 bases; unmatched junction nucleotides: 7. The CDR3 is CASSLVARGHRELFF. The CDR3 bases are TGCGCCAGCAGCTTGGTGGCCAGGGGGCACCGGGAGCTGTTTTTT.

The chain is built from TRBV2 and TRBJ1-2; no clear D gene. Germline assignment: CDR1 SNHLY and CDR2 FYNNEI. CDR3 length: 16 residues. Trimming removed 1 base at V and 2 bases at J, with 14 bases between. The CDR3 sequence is CASSEGRSLANYGYTF. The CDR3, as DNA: TGTGCCAGCAGTGAAGGCAGGAGTCTTGCAAACTATGGCTACACCTTC.

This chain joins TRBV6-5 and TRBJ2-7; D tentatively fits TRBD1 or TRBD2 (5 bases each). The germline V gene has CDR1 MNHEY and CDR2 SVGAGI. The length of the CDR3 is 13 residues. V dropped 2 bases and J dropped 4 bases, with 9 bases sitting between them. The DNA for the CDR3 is TGTGCCAGCAGTTACGGCAGGGAGTACGAGCAGTACTTC. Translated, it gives CASSYGREYEQYF.

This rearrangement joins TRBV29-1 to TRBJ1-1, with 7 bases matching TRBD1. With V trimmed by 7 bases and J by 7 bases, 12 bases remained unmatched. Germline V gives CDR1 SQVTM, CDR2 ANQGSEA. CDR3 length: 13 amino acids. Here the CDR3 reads CSGRTGERGEAFF. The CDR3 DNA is TGCAGCGGCCGAACAGGGGAACGAGGTGAAGCTTTCTTT. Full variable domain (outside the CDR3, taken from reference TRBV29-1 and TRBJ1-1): SAVISQKPSRDICQRGTSLTIQCQVDSQVTMMFWYRQQPGQSLTLIATANQGSEATYESGFVIDKFPISRPNLTFSTLTVSNMSPEDSSIYLCSGRTGERGEAFFGQGTRLTVV.

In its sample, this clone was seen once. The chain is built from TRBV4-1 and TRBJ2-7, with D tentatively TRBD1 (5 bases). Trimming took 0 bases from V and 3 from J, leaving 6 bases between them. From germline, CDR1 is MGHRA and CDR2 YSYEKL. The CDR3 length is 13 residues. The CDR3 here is CASSQDQGYEQYF. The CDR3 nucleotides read TGCGCCAGCAGCCAAGATCAGGGCTACGAGCAGTACTTC.

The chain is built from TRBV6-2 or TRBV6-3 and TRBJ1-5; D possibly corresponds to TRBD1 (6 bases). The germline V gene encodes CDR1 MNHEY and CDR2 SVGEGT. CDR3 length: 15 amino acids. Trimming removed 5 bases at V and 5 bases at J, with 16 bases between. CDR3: CASSNNRAGDQPQHF. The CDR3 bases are TGTGCCAGCAGTAACAACAGGGCGGGGGATCAGCCCCAGCATTTT.

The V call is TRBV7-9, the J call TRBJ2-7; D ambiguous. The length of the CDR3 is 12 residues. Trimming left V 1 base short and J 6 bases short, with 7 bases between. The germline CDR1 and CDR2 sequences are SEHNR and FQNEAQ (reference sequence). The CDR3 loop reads CASSLDLSEQYF. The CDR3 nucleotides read TGTGCCAGCAGCTTAGACCTATCCGAGCAGTACTTC.

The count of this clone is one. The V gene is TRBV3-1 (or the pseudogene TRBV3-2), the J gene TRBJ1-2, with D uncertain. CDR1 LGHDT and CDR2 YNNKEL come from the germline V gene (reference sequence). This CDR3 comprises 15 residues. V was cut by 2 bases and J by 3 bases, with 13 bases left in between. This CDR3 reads CASSQLPISDYGYTF. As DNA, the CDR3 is TGTGCCAGCAGCCAACTTCCCATAAGCGACTATGGCTACACCTTC.

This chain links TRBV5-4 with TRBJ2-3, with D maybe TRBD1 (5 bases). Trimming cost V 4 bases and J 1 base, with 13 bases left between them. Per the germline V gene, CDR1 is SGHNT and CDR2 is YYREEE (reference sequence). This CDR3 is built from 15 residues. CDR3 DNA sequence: TGTGCCAGCAGCGTGGACCAGGGTCGCACAGATACGCAGTATTTT. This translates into CASSVDQGRTDTQYF.

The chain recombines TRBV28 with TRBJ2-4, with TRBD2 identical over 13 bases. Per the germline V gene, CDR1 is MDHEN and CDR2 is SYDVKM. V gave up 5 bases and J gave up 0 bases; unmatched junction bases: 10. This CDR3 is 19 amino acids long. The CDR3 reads CASSGLAGVLPLAKNIQYF. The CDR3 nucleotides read TGTGCCAGCAGTGGACTAGCGGGAGTCCTACCCTTAGCCAAAAACATTCAGTACTTC.

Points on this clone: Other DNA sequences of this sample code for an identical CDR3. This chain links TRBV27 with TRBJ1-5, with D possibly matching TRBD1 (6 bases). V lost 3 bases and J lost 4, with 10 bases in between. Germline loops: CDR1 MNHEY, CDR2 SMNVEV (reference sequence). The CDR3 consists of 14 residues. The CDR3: CASSLIGGNQPQHF. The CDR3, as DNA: TGTGCCAGCAGTTTGATAGGGGGTAATCAGCCCCAGCATTTT.

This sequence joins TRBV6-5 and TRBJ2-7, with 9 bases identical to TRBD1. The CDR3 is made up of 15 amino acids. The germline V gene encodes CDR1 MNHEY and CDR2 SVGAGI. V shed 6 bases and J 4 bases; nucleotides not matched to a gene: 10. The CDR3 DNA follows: TGTGCCAGCAGGTCACCGGGACAGGGAGAGTACGAGCAGTACTTC. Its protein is CASRSPGQGEYEQYF.

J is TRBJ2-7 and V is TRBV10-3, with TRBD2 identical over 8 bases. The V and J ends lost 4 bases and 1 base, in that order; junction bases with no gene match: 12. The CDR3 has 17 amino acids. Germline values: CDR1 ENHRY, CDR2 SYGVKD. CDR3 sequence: CAISVGSLAEPSYEQYF. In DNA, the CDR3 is TGTGCCATCAGTGTAGGATCACTAGCGGAACCTTCCTACGAGCAGTACTTC.

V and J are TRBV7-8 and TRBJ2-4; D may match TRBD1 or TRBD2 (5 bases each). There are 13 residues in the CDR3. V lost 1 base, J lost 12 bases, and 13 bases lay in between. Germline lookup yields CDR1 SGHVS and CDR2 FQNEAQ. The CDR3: CASSLESPGRQYF. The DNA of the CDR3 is TGTGCCAGCAGCTTAGAATCTCCGGGACGTCAGTACTTC.

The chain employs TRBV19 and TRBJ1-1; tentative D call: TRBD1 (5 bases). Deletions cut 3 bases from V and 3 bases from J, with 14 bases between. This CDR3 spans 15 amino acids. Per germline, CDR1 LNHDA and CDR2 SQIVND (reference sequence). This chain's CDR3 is CASSILAGGDTEAFF. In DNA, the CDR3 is TGTGCCAGTAGTATTTTGGCTGGAGGGGACACTGAAGCTTTCTTT.

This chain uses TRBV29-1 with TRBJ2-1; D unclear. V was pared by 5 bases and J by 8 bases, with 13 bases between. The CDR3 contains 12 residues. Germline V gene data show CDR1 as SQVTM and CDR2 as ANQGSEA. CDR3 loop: CSVLLETDEQFF. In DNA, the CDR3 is TGCAGCGTTCTCCTGGAAACAGATGAGCAGTTCTTC.

The CDR3 region has the DNA TGCGCCAGCAGCTTGTTTGCCGGAAACAATGAGCAGTTCTTC. It translates to CASSLFAGNNEQFF. The chain uses TRBV5-1 and TRBJ2-1; unclear D gene. Trimming took off 1 base at V and 5 bases at J, with 10 bases between the two ends. The CDR3 totals 14 residues. Per germline, CDR1 SGHRS and CDR2 YFSETQ.